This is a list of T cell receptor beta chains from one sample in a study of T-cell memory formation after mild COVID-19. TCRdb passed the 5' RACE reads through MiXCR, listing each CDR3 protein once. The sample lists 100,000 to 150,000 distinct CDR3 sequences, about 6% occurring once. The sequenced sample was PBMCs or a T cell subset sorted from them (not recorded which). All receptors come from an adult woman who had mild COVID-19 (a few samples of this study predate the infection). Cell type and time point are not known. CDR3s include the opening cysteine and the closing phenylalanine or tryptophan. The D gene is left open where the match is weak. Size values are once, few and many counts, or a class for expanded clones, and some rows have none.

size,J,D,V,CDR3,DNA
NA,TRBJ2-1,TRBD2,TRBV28,CASHPPGRAYNEQFF,TGTGCCAGCCATCCCCCAGGGAGGGCTTACAATGAGCAGTTCTTC
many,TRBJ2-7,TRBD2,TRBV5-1,CASGRGMGRYEQYF,TGCGCCAGCGGGAGGGGCATGGGACGTTACGAGCAGTACTTC
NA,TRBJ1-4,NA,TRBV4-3,CASSRRVGEENEKLFF,TGCGCCAGCAGCCGAAGGGTGGGGGAGGAAAATGAAAAACTGTTTTTT
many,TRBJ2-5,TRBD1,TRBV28,CASSSSGQGAETQYF,TGTGCCAGCAGTTCTTCAGGACAGGGGGCTGAGACCCAGTACTTC
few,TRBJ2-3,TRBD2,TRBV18,CASSPTTSSTDTQYF,TGTGCCAGCTCACCCACGACTAGCTCCACAGATACGCAGTATTTT
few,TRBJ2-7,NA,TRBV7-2,CASSLGASDEQYF,TGTGCCAGCAGCTTAGGGGCTAGCGACGAGCAGTACTTC
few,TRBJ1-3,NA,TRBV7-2,CASSLVGAGRSGNTIYF,TGTGCCAGCAGCTTAGTCGGGGCAGGGCGATCGGGAAACACCATATATTTT
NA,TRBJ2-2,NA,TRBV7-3,CASSLFVGGNTGELFF,TGTGCCAGCAGCTTGTTCGTCGGGGGCAACACCGGGGAGCTGTTTTTT
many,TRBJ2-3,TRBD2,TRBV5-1,CASSLDPRGDPIDTQYF,TGCGCCAGCAGCTTGGATCCGCGGGGGGACCCAATAGATACGCAGTATTTT
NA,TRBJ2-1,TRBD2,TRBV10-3,CAISESGLADTNEQFF,TGTGCCATCAGTGAGTCGGGACTAGCGGACACCAATGAGCAGTTCTTC
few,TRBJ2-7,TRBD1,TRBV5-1,CASSKGQDYEQYF,TGCGCCAGCAGCAAGGGACAGGACTACGAGCAGTACTTC